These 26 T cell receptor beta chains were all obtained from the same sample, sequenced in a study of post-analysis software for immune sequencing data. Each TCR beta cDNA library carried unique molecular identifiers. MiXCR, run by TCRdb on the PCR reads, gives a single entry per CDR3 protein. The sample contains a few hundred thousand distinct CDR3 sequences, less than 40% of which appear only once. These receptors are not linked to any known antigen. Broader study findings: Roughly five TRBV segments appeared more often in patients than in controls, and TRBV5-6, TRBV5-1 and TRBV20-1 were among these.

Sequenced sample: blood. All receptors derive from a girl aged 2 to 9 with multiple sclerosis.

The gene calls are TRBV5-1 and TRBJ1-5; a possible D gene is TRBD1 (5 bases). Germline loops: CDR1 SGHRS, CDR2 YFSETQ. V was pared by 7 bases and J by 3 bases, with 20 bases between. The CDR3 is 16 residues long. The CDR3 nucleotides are TGCGCCAGCCCCTCGGAGGGCAGGGAAGTCAATCAGCCCCAGCATTTT. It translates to CASPSEGREVNQPQHF.

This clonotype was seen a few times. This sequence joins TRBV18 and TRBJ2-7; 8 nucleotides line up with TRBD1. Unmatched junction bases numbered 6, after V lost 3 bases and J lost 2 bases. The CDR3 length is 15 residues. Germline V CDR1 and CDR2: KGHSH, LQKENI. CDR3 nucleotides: TGTGCCAGCTCACCGGGACAGGCGACGACCTACGAGCAGTACTTC. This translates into CASSPGQATTYEQYF. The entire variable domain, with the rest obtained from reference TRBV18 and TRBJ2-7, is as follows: NAGVMQNPRHLVRRRGQEARLRCSPMKGHSHVYWYRQLPEEGLKFMVYLQKENIIDESGMPKERFSAEFPKEGPSILRIQQVVRGDSAAYFCASSPGQATTYEQYFGPGTRLTVT.

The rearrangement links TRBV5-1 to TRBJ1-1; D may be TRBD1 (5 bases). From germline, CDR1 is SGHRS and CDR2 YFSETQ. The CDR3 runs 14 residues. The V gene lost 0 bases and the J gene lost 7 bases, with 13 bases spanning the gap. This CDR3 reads CASSLVEGMSEAFF. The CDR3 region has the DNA TGCGCCAGCAGCTTGGTTGAGGGGATGAGTGAAGCTTTCTTT.

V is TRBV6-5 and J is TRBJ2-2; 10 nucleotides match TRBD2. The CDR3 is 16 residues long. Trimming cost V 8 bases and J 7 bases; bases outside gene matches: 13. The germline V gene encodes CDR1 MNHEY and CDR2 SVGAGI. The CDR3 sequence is CASGRSGRAFGGELFF. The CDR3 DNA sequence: TGTGCCAGCGGACGGAGCGGGAGGGCCTTCGGCGGGGAGCTGTTTTTT.

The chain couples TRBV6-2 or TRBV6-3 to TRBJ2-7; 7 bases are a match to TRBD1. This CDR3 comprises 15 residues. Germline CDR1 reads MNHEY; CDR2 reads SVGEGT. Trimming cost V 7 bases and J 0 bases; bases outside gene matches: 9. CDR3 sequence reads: CASIGQDSLSYEQYF. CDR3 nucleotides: TGTGCCAGCATCGGACAGGACAGCCTCTCCTACGAGCAGTACTTC.

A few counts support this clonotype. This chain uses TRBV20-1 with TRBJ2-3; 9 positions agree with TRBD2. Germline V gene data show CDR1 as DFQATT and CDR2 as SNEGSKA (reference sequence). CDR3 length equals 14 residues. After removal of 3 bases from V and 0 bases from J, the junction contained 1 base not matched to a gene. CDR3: CSARAGGSTDTQYF. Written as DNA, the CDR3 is TGCAGTGCTAGGGCGGGGGGGAGCACAGATACGCAGTATTTT.

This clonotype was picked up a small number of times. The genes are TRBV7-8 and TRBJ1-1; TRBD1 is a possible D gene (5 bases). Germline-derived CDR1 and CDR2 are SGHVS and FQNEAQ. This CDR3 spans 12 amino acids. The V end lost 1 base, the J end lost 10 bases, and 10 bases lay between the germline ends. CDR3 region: CASSLEPGPAFF. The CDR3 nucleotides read TGTGCCAGCAGCTTAGAGCCGGGACCAGCTTTCTTT.

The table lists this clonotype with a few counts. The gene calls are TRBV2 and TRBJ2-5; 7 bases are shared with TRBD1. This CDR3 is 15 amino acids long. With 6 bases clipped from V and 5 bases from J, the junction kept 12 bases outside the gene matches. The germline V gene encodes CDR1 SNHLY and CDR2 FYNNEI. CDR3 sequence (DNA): TGTGCCAGCAGAGCCGACAGGGCCAATCTGGAGACCCAGTACTTC. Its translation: CASRADRANLETQYF.

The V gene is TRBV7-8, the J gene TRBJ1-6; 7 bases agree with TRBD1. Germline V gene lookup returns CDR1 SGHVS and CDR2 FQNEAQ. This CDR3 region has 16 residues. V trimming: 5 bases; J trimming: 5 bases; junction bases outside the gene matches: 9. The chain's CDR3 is CASSPRQGRHNSPLHF. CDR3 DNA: TGTGCCAGCAGCCCGAGACAGGGTCGACATAATTCACCCCTCCACTTT.

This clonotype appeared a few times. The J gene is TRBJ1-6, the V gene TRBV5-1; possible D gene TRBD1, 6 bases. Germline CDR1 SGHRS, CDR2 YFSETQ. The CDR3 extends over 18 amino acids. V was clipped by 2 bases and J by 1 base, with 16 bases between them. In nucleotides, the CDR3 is TGCGCCAGCAGCTTTAGCGGGGACAAATCATCCTATAATTCACCCCTCCACTTT. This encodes CASSFSGDKSSYNSPLHF.

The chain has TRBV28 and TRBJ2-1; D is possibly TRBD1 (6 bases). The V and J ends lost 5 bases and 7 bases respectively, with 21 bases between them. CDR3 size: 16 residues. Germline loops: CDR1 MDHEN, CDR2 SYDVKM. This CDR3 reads CASSGQQGFLGNEQFF. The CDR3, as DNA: TGTGCCAGCAGTGGTCAACAGGGTTTTCTGGGGAATGAGCAGTTCTTC.

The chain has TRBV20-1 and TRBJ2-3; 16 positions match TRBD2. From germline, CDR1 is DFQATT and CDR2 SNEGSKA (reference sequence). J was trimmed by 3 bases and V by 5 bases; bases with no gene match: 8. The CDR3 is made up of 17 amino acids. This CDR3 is CSAFPGLAGGVTDTQYF. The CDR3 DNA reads TGCAGTGCTTTTCCGGGACTAGCGGGAGGGGTTACAGATACGCAGTATTTT.

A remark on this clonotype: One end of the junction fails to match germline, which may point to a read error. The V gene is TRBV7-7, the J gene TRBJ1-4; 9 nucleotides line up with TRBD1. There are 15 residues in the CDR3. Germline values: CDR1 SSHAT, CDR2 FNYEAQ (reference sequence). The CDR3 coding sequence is TGTGCTAGCAGCTTACAACAGGGGGCACTCGAAAAACTGTTTTTT. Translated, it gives CASSLQQGALEKLFF.

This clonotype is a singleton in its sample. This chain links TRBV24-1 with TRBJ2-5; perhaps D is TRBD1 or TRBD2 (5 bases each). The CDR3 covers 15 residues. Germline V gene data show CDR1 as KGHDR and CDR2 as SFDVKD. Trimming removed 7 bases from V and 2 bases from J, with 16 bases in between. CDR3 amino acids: CATRDPGRGQETQYF. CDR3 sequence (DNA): TGTGCCACCAGGGATCCGGGACGGGGACAAGAGACCCAGTACTTC.

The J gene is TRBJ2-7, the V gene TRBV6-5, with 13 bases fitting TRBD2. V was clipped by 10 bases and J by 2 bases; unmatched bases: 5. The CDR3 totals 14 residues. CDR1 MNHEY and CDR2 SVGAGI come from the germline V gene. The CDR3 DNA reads TGTGCCACCAAACTAGCGGGAGGGACCTACGAGCAGTACTTC. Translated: CATKLAGGTYEQYF.

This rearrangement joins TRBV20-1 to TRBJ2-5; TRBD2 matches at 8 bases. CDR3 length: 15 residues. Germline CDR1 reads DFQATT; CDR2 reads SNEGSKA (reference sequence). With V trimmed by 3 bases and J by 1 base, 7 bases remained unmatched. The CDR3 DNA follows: TGCAGTGCTAGTGGCAACCGGGGGGGCCAAGAGACCCAGTACTTC. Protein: CSASGNRGGQETQYF.

The CDR3 bases are TGTGCCAGCAGCTTAGGGGTCTCGAGGGCGGGTAATGAAAAACTGTTTTTT. Its translation is CASSLGVSRAGNEKLFF. The genes are TRBV7-8 and TRBJ1-4, with unresolved D. The CDR3 is 17 residues long. Trimming cost V 1 base and J 4 bases, with 16 bases left between them. Per the germline V gene, CDR1 is SGHVS and CDR2 is FQNEAQ.

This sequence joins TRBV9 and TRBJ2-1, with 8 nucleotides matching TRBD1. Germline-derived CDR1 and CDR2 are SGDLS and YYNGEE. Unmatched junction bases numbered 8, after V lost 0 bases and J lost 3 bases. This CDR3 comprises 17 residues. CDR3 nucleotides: TGTGCCAGCAGCGTAGCCGGGACAGGACCGAGCTACAATGAGCAGTTCTTC. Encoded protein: CASSVAGTGPSYNEQFF.

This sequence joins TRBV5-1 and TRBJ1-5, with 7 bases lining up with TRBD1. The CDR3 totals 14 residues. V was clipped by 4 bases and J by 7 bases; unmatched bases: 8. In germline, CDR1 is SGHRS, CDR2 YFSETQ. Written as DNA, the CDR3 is TGCGCCAGCAGCCCCACGACAGGGCGGCAGCCCCAGCATTTT. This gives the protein CASSPTTGRQPQHF.

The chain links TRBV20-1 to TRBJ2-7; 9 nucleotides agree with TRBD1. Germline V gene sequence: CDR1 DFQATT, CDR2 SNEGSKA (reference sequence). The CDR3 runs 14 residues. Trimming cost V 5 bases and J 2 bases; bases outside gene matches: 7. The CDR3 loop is CSALPGQGPYEQYF. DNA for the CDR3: TGCAGTGCTTTACCGGGACAGGGACCCTACGAGCAGTACTTC.

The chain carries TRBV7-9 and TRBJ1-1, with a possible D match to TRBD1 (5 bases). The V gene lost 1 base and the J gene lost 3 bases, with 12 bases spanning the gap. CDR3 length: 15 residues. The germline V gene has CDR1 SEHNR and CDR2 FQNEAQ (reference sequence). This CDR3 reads CASSLGWEGYTEAFF. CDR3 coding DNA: TGTGCCAGCAGCTTAGGGTGGGAGGGGTACACTGAAGCTTTCTTT.

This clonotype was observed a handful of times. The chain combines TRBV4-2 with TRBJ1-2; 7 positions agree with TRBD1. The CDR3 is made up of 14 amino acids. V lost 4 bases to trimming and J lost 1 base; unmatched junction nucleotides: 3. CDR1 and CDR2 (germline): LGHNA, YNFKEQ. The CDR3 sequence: CASSRDSFNYGYTF. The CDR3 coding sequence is TGTGCCAGCAGCCGGGACAGCTTTAACTATGGCTACACCTTC.

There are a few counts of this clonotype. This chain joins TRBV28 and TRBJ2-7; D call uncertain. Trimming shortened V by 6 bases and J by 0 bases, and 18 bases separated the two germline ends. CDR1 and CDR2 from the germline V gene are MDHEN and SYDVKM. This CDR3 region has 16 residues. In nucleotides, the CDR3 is TGTGCCAGCAGCAAAAGGCTCGCCCTCTTCTCCTACGAGCAGTACTTC. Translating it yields CASSKRLALFSYEQYF.

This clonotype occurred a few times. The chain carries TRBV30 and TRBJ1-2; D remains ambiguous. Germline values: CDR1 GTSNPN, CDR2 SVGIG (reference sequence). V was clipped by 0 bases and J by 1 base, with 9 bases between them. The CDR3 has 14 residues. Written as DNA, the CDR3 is TGTGCCTGGAGTGTACCCCAGCGTAACTATGGCTACACCTTC. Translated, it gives CAWSVPQRNYGYTF.

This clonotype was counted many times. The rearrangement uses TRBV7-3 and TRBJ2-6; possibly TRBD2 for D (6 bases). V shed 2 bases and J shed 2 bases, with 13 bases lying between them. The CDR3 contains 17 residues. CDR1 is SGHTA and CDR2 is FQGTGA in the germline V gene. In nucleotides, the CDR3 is TGTGCCAGCAGCTTAGGATCAGGGACTGCTGGGGCCAACGTCCTGACTTTC. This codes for CASSLGSGTAGANVLTF. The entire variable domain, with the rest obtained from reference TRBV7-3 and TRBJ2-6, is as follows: GAGVSQTPSNKVTEKGKYVELRCDPISGHTALYWYRQSLGQGPEFLIYFQGTGAADDSGLPNDRFFAVRPEGSVSTLKIQRTERGDSAVYLCASSLGSGTAGANVLTFGAGSRLTVL.

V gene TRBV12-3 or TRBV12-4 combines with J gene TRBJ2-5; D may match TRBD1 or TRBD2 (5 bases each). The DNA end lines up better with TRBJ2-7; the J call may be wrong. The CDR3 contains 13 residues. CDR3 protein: CASSGATPYEQYF. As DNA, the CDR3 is TGTGCCAGCAGCGGGGCCACTCCCTACGAGCAGTACTTC.